The 18 T cell receptor beta chains listed next were all sequenced from one sample in a study of blood T cell repertoires in COVID-19. Repertoires were generated with immunoSEQ multiplex PCR, while TCRdb's copy carries only in-frame clones and drops some. The sample lists approximately 360,000 clones; approximately 88% were seen once. Sequencing input: peripheral blood. These receptors were collected from a man aged 40-49 years with acute or convalescent COVID-19.

This clone was seen at least ten times. The chain links TRBV27 to TRBJ2-3, with D tentatively TRBD2 (5 bases). Per germline, CDR1 MNHEY and CDR2 SMNVEV (reference sequence). V shed 3 bases and J shed 5 bases, with 12 bases lying between them. This CDR3 has 14 amino acids. The CDR3 protein is CASSLDLRGDTQYF. In nucleotides, the CDR3 is TGTGCCAGCAGTTTGGACCTACGGGGAGATACGCAGTATTTT.

The chain links TRBV2 to TRBJ1-4, with a weak D call TRBD1 (5 bases). Germline V gene sequence: CDR1 SNHLY, CDR2 FYNNEI. V was shortened by 1 base and J by 7 bases, with 13 bases between the two germline ends. The CDR3 contains 15 residues. The CDR3 protein is CASSEGQPVGEKLFF. The CDR3 nucleotides read TGTGCCAGCAGTGAAGGACAGCCGGTGGGTGAAAAACTGTTTTTT.

V gene TRBV18 combines with J gene TRBJ2-2; D gene unclear. CDR1 is KGHSH and CDR2 is LQKENI in the germline V gene. The CDR3 runs to 15 residues. The V end was cut by 3 bases, the J end by 4 bases, with 12 bases between. The CDR3 DNA reads TGTGCCAGCTCACCTAACGACAAGGTCACCGGGGAGCTGTTTTTT. It translates to CASSPNDKVTGELFF.

This clone occurred a few times. The chain uses TRBV19 and TRBJ2-7; no definite D call. The CDR3 runs to 10 residues. V lost 7 bases and J 6 bases, leaving 7 bases between the germline ends. In germline, CDR1 is LNHDA, CDR2 SQIVND (reference sequence). Here the CDR3 DNA reads TGTGCCAGTATGTCCCTCGAGCAGTACTTC. This translates into CASMSLEQYF.

This chain links TRBV6-6 with TRBJ1-1; D not resolved. Germline V CDR1 and CDR2: MNHNY, SVGAGI (reference sequence). This CDR3 comprises 16 residues. Between the trimmed V and J ends, which lost 7 bases and 3 bases, there was a span of 21 bases. For the CDR3, the DNA is TGTGCCAGCAATCCACGGGGTTCCTCGTGGGACACTGAAGCTTTCTTT. This encodes CASNPRGSSWDTEAFF.

As regards this clone: This may be a read error, as it is one base from a much larger clone. The V gene is TRBV4-1, the J gene TRBJ1-6; tentative D call: TRBD1 (6 bases). Germline assignment: CDR1 MGHRA and CDR2 YSYEKL. The CDR3 totals 18 residues. The CDR3 is CARSRWGGQDSYNSPLHF. Here the CDR3 DNA reads TGCGCCCGCAGCCGATGGGGGGGGCAAGATTCCTATAATTCACCCCTCCACTTT.

The rearrangement uses TRBV23-1 and TRBJ2-7; TRBD1 agrees at 11 bases. TRBV23-1 belongs to the ORF category, with a function that is uncertain. Germline trimming cut 2 bases from V and 3 bases from J; bases unmatched to any gene: 6. The CDR3 totals 16 residues. CDR3 bases: TGCGCCAGCAGTCAAGCTTGGACAGGGGGCAGCTACGAGCAGTACTTC. It is translated as CASSQAWTGGSYEQYF.

This chain links TRBV27 with TRBJ2-2; D remains ambiguous. Trimming left V 1 base short and J 6 bases short, with 3 bases between. This CDR3 has 12 amino acids. Germline V CDR1 and CDR2: MNHEY, SMNVEV (reference sequence). CDR3 coding DNA: TGTGCCAGCAGTTTATGGCCCGGGGAGCTGTTTTTT. Protein product: CASSLWPGELFF.

The chain is built from TRBV19 and TRBJ2-5; maybe TRBD2 (6 bases). The V end lost 6 bases, the J end lost 3 bases, and 14 bases lay between the germline ends. Germline values: CDR1 LNHDA, CDR2 SQIVND (reference sequence). This CDR3 is 14 amino acids long. CDR3 sequence: CASSVRGLEETQYF. DNA of the CDR3: TGTGCCAGTAGCGTCCGGGGGTTGGAAGAGACCCAGTACTTC.

The chain is built from TRBV29-1 and TRBJ1-2; D is undetermined. Germline CDR1 is SQVTM and CDR2 is ANQGSEA. CDR3 length equals 13 residues. Deletions cut 3 bases from V and 6 bases from J, with 14 bases between. The CDR3 nucleotides read TGCAGCGTTGAGCCCACAGAGGGTCATGGCTACACCTTC. This codes for CSVEPTEGHGYTF.

This clone has just one count. The rearrangement links TRBV9 to TRBJ2-1, with 14 bases fitting TRBD2. This CDR3 region has 19 residues. With V trimmed by 3 bases and J by 0 bases, 8 bases remained unmatched. Looked up from germline, CDR1 is SGDLS and CDR2 is YYNGEE. The CDR3 DNA follows: TGTGCCAGCAGCGAGCGGACTAGCGGGAGGACCTTCTCCTACAATGAGCAGTTCTTC. It translates to CASSERTSGRTFSYNEQFF.

The rearrangement joins TRBV6-5 to TRBJ2-7, with TRBD1 identical over 7 bases. This CDR3 has 15 amino acids. The germline V gene has CDR1 MNHEY and CDR2 SVGAGI. Trimming at V came to 5 bases and at J to 2 bases, leaving 9 bases not matched to a gene. The CDR3 spells CASSPTTGRPYEQYF. In nucleotides, the CDR3 is TGTGCCAGCAGTCCGACGACAGGGCGACCCTACGAGCAGTACTTC.

The V gene is TRBV5-4, the J gene TRBJ1-4, with TRBD1 matching over 9 bases. CDR3 length equals 17 residues. Trimming removed 0 bases from V and 7 bases from J; junction bases left unmatched: 10. Germline V gives CDR1 SGHNT, CDR2 YYREEE (reference sequence). The CDR3 DNA is TGTGCCAGCAGCTTGGGGTTTGGAGGACAGGGGAGTGAAAAACTGTTTTTT. Residues: CASSLGFGGQGSEKLFF.

This sequence joins TRBV5-1 and TRBJ1-3; TRBD1 is a possible D gene (6 bases). Trimming cost V 1 base and J 0 bases, with 14 bases left between them. Germline CDR1 reads SGHRS; CDR2 reads YFSETQ. The CDR3 runs 17 residues. The CDR3 region has the DNA TGCGCCAGCAGCTTGACGCAGGGGCGTTCCTCTGGAAACACCATATATTTT. Translating gives CASSLTQGRSSGNTIYF.

The J gene is TRBJ2-3, the V gene TRBV19; 7 bases map to TRBD2. The CDR3 length is 14 residues. Germline CDR1 reads LNHDA; CDR2 reads SQIVND (reference sequence). V lost 4 bases and J lost 9; bases outside the gene matches: 10. In DNA form, the CDR3 reads TGTGCCAGTAGTAGGAACCTGGGGACTACCACGCAGTATTTT. It is translated as CASSRNLGTTTQYF.

The count of this clone is one. The chain carries TRBV5-1 and TRBJ2-7, with 7 positions matching TRBD1. CDR1 and CDR2 from the germline V gene are SGHRS and YFSETQ. CDR3 length: 15 amino acids. Trimming removed 0 bases from V and 3 bases from J; junction bases left unmatched: 6. CDR3 in amino acids: CASSLAGGKSYEQYF. Written as DNA, the CDR3 is TGCGCCAGCAGCTTGGCAGGGGGAAAAAGCTACGAGCAGTACTTC.

The J gene is TRBJ1-2, the V gene TRBV5-5, with TRBD1 as a possible D gene (5 bases). The CDR3 is 13 residues long. V lost 4 bases to trimming and J lost 7 bases, with 14 bases between them. Germline V CDR1 and CDR2: SGHKS, YYEKEE (reference sequence). The CDR3 DNA follows: TGTGCCAGCAGCCCGGAGGGGTTCGGTGGCTACACCTTC. This encodes CASSPEGFGGYTF. Variable domain in full (rest from reference TRBV5-5 and TRBJ1-2): DAGVTQSPTHLIKTRGQQVTLRCSPISGHKSVSWYQQVLGQGPQFIFQYYEKEERGRGNFPDRFSARQFPNYSSELNVNALLLGDSALYLCASSPEGFGGYTFGSGTRLTVV.

The chain uses TRBV3-1 (or the pseudogene TRBV3-2) and TRBJ2-4; 8 bases fit TRBD2. The CDR3 loop spans 18 amino acids. Germline lookup yields CDR1 LGHDT and CDR2 YNNKEL (reference sequence). J lost 9 bases, V lost 0 bases, and 16 bases had no gene match. CDR3 sequence (DNA): TGTGCCAGCAGCCAAGACGGCGCGGGAGGACTTTCCGGGGGCATTCAGTACTTC. This encodes CASSQDGAGGLSGGIQYF.